This T cell receptor beta chain was sequenced in a study of blood T cell repertoires in COVID-19. As for the study in general: PBMCs, B-cell-depleted T cells, or T cells were the source of the cDNA or gDNA that made up the material.

One Seattle source followed patients from active infection through their disease course. Some clones are missing from TCRdb's copy, which holds only in-frame ones; the method was immunoSEQ multiplex PCR. The data contain over 70,000 clones, roughly three quarters of them singletons. This clone has just one count. The TCR was taken from a man aged 65-85 years with COVID-19, enrolled during active disease. Sequencing input: peripheral blood.

The chain's CDR3 is CASSVGGVVTDTQYF. The CDR3 coding sequence is TGTGCCAGCAGCGTAGGGGGAGTTGTCACAGATACGCAGTATTTT. The chain links TRBV9 to TRBJ2-3; D possibly corresponds to TRBD2 (5 bases). The CDR3 runs 15 residues. Per germline, CDR1 SGDLS and CDR2 YYNGEE. V shed 0 bases and J shed 2 bases, with 10 bases lying between them.